This T cell receptor beta chain is from a study of shared clonotypes between healthy human individuals. Turning to the study itself: Per donor, three plates held CD4 naive cells, three held CD4 memory, two held CD8 naive and one held CD8 memory.

The healthy adult donors were HIV-negative and reported no recent acute infections or vaccinations. Here immunoSEQ multiplex PCR was the method, and the copy in TCRdb shows in-frame clones only, minus some. The sample contains under 1,100,000 clones, around four fifths of which appear only once. The sequencing sample was made of memory CD4+ T cells sorted from blood. The sample's subset: CD45RA-negative fraction. This TCR derives from a man between 18 and 35 years old in good health.

CDR3 sequence (DNA): TGTGCCAGCAGCCACGACAGGGGTTCCTACAATGAGCAGTTCTTC. It encodes CASSHDRGSYNEQFF. The chain uses TRBV7-3 and TRBJ2-1; 8 bases align to TRBD1. Looked up from germline, CDR1 is SGHTA and CDR2 is FQGTGA. The CDR3 sequence is 15 residues long. V was clipped by 5 bases and J by 1 base; unmatched bases: 4.